These 8 T cell receptor beta chains share one sample of origin, sequenced in a study of metastatic and nonmetastatic thyroid tumors. TCRdb reanalyzed the PCR reads via MiXCR. The sample includes around 30,000 clones, roughly 25% of them seen just once. No patient had received any treatment before thyroid surgery. The specimen was blood. These TCRs come from a female donor with papillary thyroid cancer or a benign thyroid nodule (not recorded which). Some clones in this sample may be carry-over from other donors' samples.

This clone has a single count. The V gene is TRBV27, the J gene TRBJ2-5; 14 bases are shared with TRBD2. V trimming: 2 bases; J trimming: 9 bases; junction bases outside the gene matches: 11. The CDR3 sequence is 17 residues long. CDR1 is MNHEY and CDR2 is SMNVEV in the germline V gene (reference sequence). The CDR3 reads CASSLKSRLAGGGSQYF. The CDR3 coding sequence is TGTGCCAGCAGTTTAAAAAGTAGACTAGCGGGAGGGGGGTCCCAGTACTTC.

This clone has ten or more counts. V usage is TRBV5-1 and J usage is TRBJ2-3; D not certain. Trimming shortened V by 9 bases and J by 0 bases, and 23 bases separated the two germline ends. In germline, CDR1 is SGHRS, CDR2 YFSETQ. The CDR3 length is 17 residues. The CDR3 DNA follows: TGCGCCACCCATCGTCCTTCGGTTAGGATAAGCACAGATACGCAGTATTTT. As protein: CATHRPSVRISTDTQYF.

This clone has a count of ten or more. This chain connects TRBV28 to TRBJ1-4; 7 bases line up with TRBD1. Losses at the gene ends were 5 bases for V and 4 bases for J; bases not matched to a gene: 4. Germline assignment: CDR1 MDHEN and CDR2 SYDVKM. The CDR3 totals 14 residues. CDR3 DNA sequence: TGTGCCAGCAGTCTGGGACAGAATAATGAAAAACTGTTTTTT. Amino acid sequence: CASSLGQNNEKLFF.

This clone was seen many times. This sample also contains other DNA sequences that code for the same CDR3. V and J are TRBV9 and TRBJ2-2; D might be TRBD2 (6 bases). Germline V lookup: CDR1 SGDLS, CDR2 YYNGEE. The length of the CDR3 is 13 residues. The V end lost 8 bases, the J end lost 3 bases, and 11 bases lay between the germline ends. This chain's CDR3 is CASSWGDTGELFF. CDR3 nucleotides: TGTGCCAGTTCGTGGGGGGACACCGGGGAGCTGTTTTTT.

This clone was observed at least ten times. The chain recombines TRBV25-1 with TRBJ2-5, with D maybe TRBD1 (5 bases). Trimming removed 3 bases at V and 5 bases at J, with 10 bases between. Germline V gene data show CDR1 as MGHDK and CDR2 as SYGVNS. The CDR3 consists of 13 residues. In nucleotides, the CDR3 is TGTGCCAGCAGTGAGCCCAGGGTCGAGACCCAGTACTTC. It codes for CASSEPRVETQYF.

This clone was counted ten times or more. The chain carries TRBV4-2 and TRBJ1-5, with D hard to call. The CDR3 is made up of 14 amino acids. V was pared by 1 base and J by 6 bases, with 10 bases between. CDR1 and CDR2 (germline): LGHNA, YNFKEQ. The CDR3 DNA sequence: TGTGCCAGCAGCCAAGGGGAGGCTGGTCAGCCCCAGCATTTT. Protein: CASSQGEAGQPQHF.

This clone was counted between two and nine times. Possible read error: a much larger clone is one base away. The conserved closing phenylalanine or tryptophan is absent in this CDR3, likely reflecting a read error. The CDR3 loop is CASSQNYGTAYEQYS. The DNA for the CDR3 is TGTGCCAGCAGCCAAAATTACGGGACAGCCTACGAGCAGTACTCC. The chain is built from TRBV7-6 and TRBJ2-7; 7 positions match TRBD1. Per the germline V gene, CDR1 is SGHVS and CDR2 is FNYEAQ. The length of the CDR3 is 15 residues. After removal of 5 bases from V and 2 bases from J, the junction contained 9 bases not matched to a gene.

About this clone: A much larger clone differs from this one at a single base, so this may be a read error. The same CDR3 arises from other DNA sequences in this sample as well. The rearrangement links TRBV19 to TRBJ1-2; D ambiguous. The CDR3 loop spans 12 amino acids. Germline V gene data show CDR1 as LNHDA and CDR2 as SQIVND (reference sequence). The CDR3 protein is CASRLTNRGYIF. The CDR3, as DNA: TGTGCAAGTAGATTGACAAATCGAGGCTACATCTTC.